These 5 T cell receptor beta chains were all obtained from the same sample, sequenced in a study of OX40 agonist ivuxolimab in advanced cancers. Assay used: immunoSEQ multiplex PCR; TCRdb lists only in-frame clones, some missing. The repertoire includes 75,000 to 95,000 clones, under 85% of them detected once, and 0.5% to 0.65% sits in the top ten. This sample comprised CD4+ or CD8+ T cells sorted from blood, obtained in a trial of the OX40 agonist ivuxolimab. Every receptor here comes from an adult with an advanced solid tumor such as melanoma, head and neck, liver or kidney cancer.

This clone was seen once. The genes are TRBV6-5 and TRBJ2-7; no reliable D call. The CDR3 contains 11 residues. The V end was cut by 11 bases, the J end by 0 bases, with 8 bases between. In germline, CDR1 is MNHEY, CDR2 SVGAGI. The CDR3 sequence is CAAIGSYEQYF. The CDR3 DNA sequence: TGTGCCGCTATCGGCTCCTACGAGCAGTACTTC.

The chain couples TRBV11-1 to TRBJ2-1; the match to TRBD1 covers 7 bases. The germline V gene has CDR1 SGHAT and CDR2 FQDESV (reference sequence). V gave up 3 bases and J gave up 3 bases; unmatched junction bases: 5. This CDR3 is built from 15 residues. The CDR3 DNA sequence: TGTGCCAGCAGCTTCAGACAGGGCGGCTACAATGAGCAGTTCTTC. As protein: CASSFRQGGYNEQFF.

The chain combines TRBV5-1 with TRBJ2-3; the match to TRBD2 covers 7 bases. Germline lookup yields CDR1 SGHRS and CDR2 YFSETQ. V lost 4 bases to trimming and J lost 4 bases; unmatched junction nucleotides: 6. The CDR3 runs to 14 residues. The CDR3 coding sequence is TGCGCCAGCAGCCCCGGGACTACGTCAGATACGCAGTATTTT. Protein: CASSPGTTSDTQYF.

This clone was found a few times. The chain combines TRBV28 with TRBJ1-3, with TRBD1 matching 7 bases. J lost 6 bases, V lost 6 bases, and 8 bases had no gene match. CDR3 length equals 14 residues. Germline loops: CDR1 MDHEN, CDR2 SYDVKM. The CDR3 DNA reads as TGTGCCAGCAGATCGGGGACAGAGAAAAACACCATATATTTT. It specifies CASRSGTEKNTIYF.

V gene TRBV7-9 combines with J gene TRBJ2-1; 10 nucleotides line up with TRBD2. CDR1 and CDR2 (germline): SEHNR, FQNEAQ (reference sequence). V dropped 5 bases and J dropped 16; count of bases not matched to a gene: 5. The CDR3 loop spans 11 amino acids. CDR3 nucleotides: TGTGCCAGCAGCCACGGGACTAGCGACTTCTTC. Translation: CASSHGTSDFF.